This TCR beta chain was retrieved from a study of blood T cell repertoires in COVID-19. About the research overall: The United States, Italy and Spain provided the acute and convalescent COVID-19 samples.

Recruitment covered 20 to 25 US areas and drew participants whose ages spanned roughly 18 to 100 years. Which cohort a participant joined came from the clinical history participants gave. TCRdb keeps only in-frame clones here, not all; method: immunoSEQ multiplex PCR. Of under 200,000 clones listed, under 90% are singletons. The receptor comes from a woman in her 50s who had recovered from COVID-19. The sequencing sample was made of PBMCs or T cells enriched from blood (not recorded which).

This chain's CDR3 is CASRPNNEQFF. CDR3 nucleotides: TGTGCCAGCAGGCCTAACAATGAGCAGTTCTTC. This chain connects TRBV7-9 to TRBJ2-1, with D unclear. V lost 6 bases, J lost 5 bases, and 5 bases lay in between. Germline V gene data show CDR1 as SEHNR and CDR2 as FQNEAQ (reference sequence). CDR3 size: 11 residues.